This is a list of T cell receptor beta chains from one sample in a study of monozygotic twins with inflammatory bowel disease. TCRdb re-analyzed the 5' RACE reads; it lists each CDR3 protein once, without DNA. The sample table includes 400,000 to 500,000 distinct CDR3 sequences. Sequencing used blood. These receptors were collected from a human donor with ulcerative colitis or Crohn's disease, or a healthy co-twin of an affected twin (not recorded which). Each CDR3 is given with its conserved first and last residue.

v_gene	j_gene	CDR3aa
TRBV7-2	TRBJ2-7	CASSLGGRLSEQYF
TRBV9	TRBJ2-7	CATSVDPPTPPSYEQYF
TRBV5-4	TRBJ2-5	CASSVMDSQETQYF
TRBV7-2	TRBJ2-1	CASSPRTSHNEQFF
TRBV28	TRBJ2-3	CASKRDSDTQYF
TRBV5-5	TRBJ2-5	CASSGVDKETQYF
TRBV28	TRBJ2-3	CASSLGSILGTSGTSTDTQYF
TRBV28	TRBJ2-4	CASSFRGTRLAKNIQYF
TRBV4-3	TRBJ1-5	CASSQLTGVTQPQHF
TRBV7-8	TRBJ2-3	CASSFGQGSTDTQYF
TRBV5-1	TRBJ1-1	CASSLDPTGLSTEAFF
TRBV5-1	TRBJ2-2	CASSGSTSVGELFF
TRBV6-5	TRBJ2-5	CASSYLGKETQYF
TRBV15	TRBJ1-2	CATSRPNSGQVYGYTF
TRBV4-1	TRBJ1-2	CASSQVADYGYTF
TRBV2	TRBJ1-1	CASSGQGDTEAFF
TRBV4-3	TRBJ2-3	CASSQGGRAGPDTQYF
TRBV4-1	TRBJ1-5	CASSQDLAGYQPQHF
TRBV7-9	TRBJ2-2	CASRLAGGITGELFF
TRBV12-3/TRBV12-4	TRBJ2-3	CASSFSGEGDTQYF
TRBV5-5	TRBJ2-1	CASSLSSGSVNEQFF
TRBV6-2/TRBV6-3	TRBJ2-1	CASSYSVGTVYEQFF
TRBV24-1	TRBJ2-5	CATSSSGLQETQYF
TRBV10-3	TRBJ2-3	CAISSSGGATDTQYF
TRBV15	TRBJ1-1	CATSALLGQGVGEAFF
TRBV7-6	TRBJ2-1	CASRGRGQDRNEQFF
TRBV13	TRBJ1-1	CASNAGTTHTEAFF
TRBV5-1	TRBJ2-3	CASSAARPGGTQYF
TRBV12-3/TRBV12-4	TRBJ1-5	CASSQGTWQPQHF
TRBV18	TRBJ1-4	CASSRASEFGIRGEKLFF
TRBV3-1	TRBJ2-5	CASSRQGNQETQYF
TRBV7-2	TRBJ2-5	CASSRAGTRETQYF
TRBV5-1	TRBJ2-3	CASSLGRSNTDTQYF
TRBV3-1	TRBJ1-6	CASSREGGNSPLHF
TRBV6-1	TRBJ2-3	CASSEANWGGITDTQYF
TRBV6-2/TRBV6-3	TRBJ2-1	CASSYGLRLELDEQFF
TRBV3-1	TRBJ2-3	CASSQDGTSGSRDTQYF
TRBV4-1	TRBJ2-4	CASSQEPGGDIQYF
TRBV20-1	TRBJ2-3	CSATEQGLGTDTQYF
TRBV27	TRBJ1-5	CASSPQGSHQPQHF
TRBV7-2	TRBJ2-7	CASSFGLAGRGVEQYF
TRBV5-1	TRBJ2-3	CASSPGGGPDTQYF
TRBV29-1	TRBJ2-5	CSVNDRGRGETQYF
TRBV7-6	TRBJ2-7	CASSSKPGLAGSYEQYF
TRBV7-2	TRBJ1-1	CASSSPGGNTEAFF
TRBV2	TRBJ1-5	CASSGGGSRNQPQHF
TRBV4-2	TRBJ2-7	CASSGRQGRDEQYF
TRBV12-3/TRBV12-4	TRBJ2-5	CASSFHTGEETQYF
TRBV6-6	TRBJ2-1	CASTYAGAYNEQFF
TRBV2	TRBJ2-1	CASPWGGEQFF